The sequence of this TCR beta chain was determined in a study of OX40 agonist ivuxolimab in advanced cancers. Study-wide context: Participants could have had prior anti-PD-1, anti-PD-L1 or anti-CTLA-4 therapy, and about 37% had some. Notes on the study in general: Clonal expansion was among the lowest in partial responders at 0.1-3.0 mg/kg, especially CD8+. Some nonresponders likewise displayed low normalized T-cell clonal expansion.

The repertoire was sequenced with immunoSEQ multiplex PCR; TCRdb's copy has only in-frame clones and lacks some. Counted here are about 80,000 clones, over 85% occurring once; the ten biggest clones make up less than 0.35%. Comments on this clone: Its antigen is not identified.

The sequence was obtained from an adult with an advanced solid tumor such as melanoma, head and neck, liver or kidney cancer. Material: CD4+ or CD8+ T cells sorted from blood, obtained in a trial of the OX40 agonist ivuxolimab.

The CDR3 sequence: CASSDGGAGNTEAFF. CDR3 nucleotides: TGTGCCAGCAGTGACGGGGGGGCAGGAAACACTGAAGCTTTCTTT. The chain employs TRBV2 and TRBJ1-1, with a weak D call TRBD1 (6 bases). This CDR3 has 15 residues. Germline V gene sequence: CDR1 SNHLY, CDR2 FYNNEI. The V end lost 3 bases, the J end lost 2 bases, and 13 bases lay between the germline ends.